This TCR beta chain was identified in a study of shared clonotypes between healthy human individuals. Study-level background: The study drew on two women and three men aged 18 to 49 as donors.

Naive CD8 cells, CD45RO-negative and positively selected for CCR7, excluded terminally differentiated effector memory CD45RA+ cells. V lost 4 bases and J lost 0, with 10 bases in between. The CDR3 covers 14 residues. The germline V gene encodes CDR1 MGHDK and CDR2 SYGVNS. The study, taken as a whole, reports: Unshared clonotypes carried lower generation probabilities than those common to all four donors. How much donors shared clonotypes was expected to be affected by sequencing depth.

Remarks on this clone: The antigen remains undetermined.

Some clones are missing from TCRdb's copy, which holds only in-frame ones; the method was immunoSEQ multiplex PCR. The sample lists around 2,000,000 clones, around 96% seen once, with 1.2% in the top ten. The V call is TRBV25-1, the J call TRBJ2-7, with TRBD2 as a possible D gene (6 bases). The receptor was isolated from a young man in good health. The source material was naive CD8+ T cells sorted from blood. Here the CDR3 DNA reads TGTGCCAGCAGTGTTAGCGGCAACTCCTACGAGCAGTACTTC. Encoded protein: CASSVSGNSYEQYF.